This entry concerns a single T cell receptor (beta chain). This entry is derived from a study of blood T cell repertoires in COVID-19. This CDR3 region has 15 residues. CDR1 and CDR2 from the germline V gene are SEHNR and FQNEAQ (reference sequence). The junction had 17 bases not matched to a gene; V was cut back by 10 bases and J by 7 bases. The repertoire was sequenced with immunoSEQ multiplex PCR; TCRdb's copy has only in-frame clones and lacks some. The table includes 450,000 or so clones, 75% to 90% detected once. The V gene is TRBV7-9, the J gene TRBJ1-2; 8 nucleotides align to TRBD1. The TCR originated in a middle-aged woman with COVID-19, enrolled during active disease. Specimen: peripheral blood. The CDR3 protein is CATRHVRGHLGGYTF. DNA of the CDR3: TGTGCCACCCGACACGTCAGGGGGCATTTAGGTGGCTACACCTTC.